This TCR beta chain was captured by sequencing in a study of technical replicates of blood from a few donors. The method was immunoSEQ multiplex PCR; TCRdb's version includes in-frame clones alone and lacks a portion of them. Counted here are fewer than 75,000 clones, around 87% occurring once; the ten biggest clones make up 3.5% to 5%. V lost 6 bases and J lost 9, with 14 bases in between. The V gene's germline CDR1 is DFQATT and CDR2 SNEGSKA (reference sequence). CDR3 length: 11 amino acids. This TCR was sampled from a human donor in good health. Some clones in this sample may be carry-over from other donors' samples. The genes are TRBV20-1 and TRBJ2-5, with TRBD1 as a possible D gene (6 bases). The source material was PBMCs. The CDR3 region has the DNA TGCAGTGCCTGGGACACCCCCTCCCAGTACTTC. It is translated as CSAWDTPSQYF.